The 15 T cell receptor beta chains presented below share a single source sample, sequenced in a study of blood T cell repertoires in COVID-19. The repertoire was sequenced with immunoSEQ multiplex PCR; TCRdb's copy has only in-frame clones and lacks some. This table holds roughly 88,000 clones, roughly 85% found once. The specimen sequenced was peripheral blood. Receptors originate from a woman aged 55-70 years with COVID-19, enrolled during active disease.

The table lists this clone with a count of one. This sequence joins TRBV28 and TRBJ1-2; 8 nucleotides match TRBD1. Germline lookup yields CDR1 MDHEN and CDR2 SYDVKM. This CDR3 has 12 residues. V was clipped by 9 bases and J by 7 bases; unmatched bases: 7. The CDR3, as DNA: TGTGCCAGTCAGGGGGCGGTACGTGGCTACACCTTC. This translates into CASQGAVRGYTF.

The chain links TRBV27 to TRBJ1-5, with 10 bases aligning to TRBD1. The CDR3 runs to 14 residues. V gave up 3 bases and J gave up 5 bases; unmatched junction bases: 1. Germline-derived CDR1 and CDR2 are MNHEY and SMNVEV (reference sequence). The CDR3 nucleotides read TGTGCCAGCAGTTTGGGACAGGGGTATCAGCCCCAGCATTTT. It encodes CASSLGQGYQPQHF.

The chain has TRBV6-5 and TRBJ1-1, with TRBD1 matching over 7 bases. CDR1 and CDR2 from the germline V gene are MNHEY and SVGAGI. The CDR3 is 13 amino acids. The ends lost 6 bases at V and 4 bases at J; junction bases unmatched: 5. CDR3 region: CASRTGSPTEAFF. CDR3 sequence (DNA): TGTGCCAGCAGGACAGGGAGTCCCACTGAAGCTTTCTTT.

The chain uses TRBV18 and TRBJ1-2; 10 nucleotides align to TRBD1. CDR1 and CDR2 (germline): KGHSH, LQKENI. The CDR3 has 15 residues. Unmatched junction bases numbered 7, after V lost 1 base and J lost 8 bases. The CDR3 DNA is TGTGCCAGCTCACCACGGACAGGGGGAGACTTCGGCTACACCTTC. This encodes CASSPRTGGDFGYTF. Variable domain in full (rest from reference TRBV18 and TRBJ1-2): NAGVMQNPRHLVRRRGQEARLRCSPMKGHSHVYWYRQLPEEGLKFMVYLQKENIIDESGMPKERFSAEFPKEGPSILRIQQVVRGDSAAYFCASSPRTGGDFGYTFGSGTRLTVV.

The CDR3 region is CASSIDRGGYGYTF. The CDR3 nucleotides read TGTGCCAGCAGCATAGACAGGGGTGGCTATGGCTACACCTTC. The rearrangement joins TRBV5-6 to TRBJ1-2; 8 nucleotides agree with TRBD1. J gave up 4 bases and V 4 bases, and 6 bases lay outside the gene matches. CDR3 length: 14 amino acids. Germline V CDR1 and CDR2: SGHDT, YYEEEE.

The chain employs TRBV5-1 and TRBJ1-1, with TRBD1 matching 7 bases. CDR3 length: 16 residues. Trimming removed 4 bases from V and 1 base from J; junction bases left unmatched: 10. Germline CDR1 and CDR2: SGHRS and YFSETQ. The CDR3 region has the DNA TGCGCCAGCAGCGTGGAGGGCCACAGGGGGAACACTGAAGCTTTCTTT. Protein product: CASSVEGHRGNTEAFF.

The chain links TRBV19 to TRBJ2-7, with TRBD1 matching 9 bases. The ends lost 1 base at V and 6 bases at J; junction bases unmatched: 7. There are 15 residues in the CDR3. Per the germline V gene, CDR1 is LNHDA and CDR2 is SQIVND (reference sequence). The CDR3 sequence: CASSIGPGQGIEQYF. CDR3 nucleotides: TGTGCCAGTAGTATAGGCCCGGGACAGGGTATCGAGCAGTACTTC. Combining the CDR3 with reference TRBV19 and TRBJ2-7 gives the whole variable domain DGGITQSPKYLFRKEGQNVTLSCEQNLNHDAMYWYRQDPGQGLRLIYYSQIVNDFQKGDIAEGYSVSREKKESFPLTVTSAQKNPTAFYLCASSIGPGQGIEQYFGPGTRLTVT.

The V and J genes are TRBV7-6 and TRBJ1-3; D ambiguous. This CDR3 region has 16 residues. Trimming shortened V by 5 bases and J by 0 bases, and 14 bases separated the two germline ends. Germline-derived CDR1 and CDR2 are SGHVS and FNYEAQ. The CDR3 DNA is TGTGCCAGCAGCGCACGTACGGGGTACTCTGGAAACACCATATATTTT. The encoded protein is CASSARTGYSGNTIYF. The full variable domain, with the rest looked up from reference TRBV7-6 and TRBJ1-3, is GAGVSQSPRYKVTKRGQDVALRCDPISGHVSLYWYRQALGQGPEFLTYFNYEAQQDKSGLPNDRFSAERPEGSISTLTIQRTEQRDSAMYRCASSARTGYSGNTIYFGEGSWLTVV.

The chain combines TRBV9 with TRBJ1-2, with TRBD1 matching 7 bases. CDR1 SGDLS and CDR2 YYNGEE come from the germline V gene. This CDR3 has 14 amino acids. With V trimmed by 0 bases and J by 4 bases, 3 bases remained unmatched. CDR3 in amino acids: CASSVGGQIYGYTF. CDR3 nucleotide sequence: TGTGCCAGCAGCGTAGGGGGACAGATCTATGGCTACACCTTC.

This chain connects TRBV6-5 to TRBJ2-3; 7 bases agree with TRBD2. CDR1 and CDR2 from the germline V gene are MNHEY and SVGAGI. The CDR3 is 15 amino acids. The ends lost 2 bases at V and 3 bases at J; junction bases unmatched: 5. CDR3 bases: TGTGCCAGCAGTTACGGCGGGGGTGGGACAGATACGCAGTATTTT. This gives the protein CASSYGGGGTDTQYF.

In DNA form, the CDR3 reads TGTGCCAGCTCACTTGGTACAGGGGTCAGGTCCTATGGCTACACCTTC. Translated, it gives CASSLGTGVRSYGYTF. The chain employs TRBV18 and TRBJ1-2; 7 bases agree with TRBD1. CDR1 and CDR2 (germline): KGHSH, LQKENI. The CDR3 consists of 16 residues. Unmatched junction bases numbered 12, after V lost 4 bases and J lost 4 bases.

The chain recombines TRBV30 with TRBJ1-2; 8 positions match TRBD1. The germline V gene encodes CDR1 GTSNPN and CDR2 SVGIG (reference sequence). J gave up 8 bases and V 3 bases, and 11 bases lay outside the gene matches. The CDR3 spans 14 residues. In nucleotides, the CDR3 is TGTGCCTGGAGGACAGGGGCCCGGTGGAGGGGCTACACCTTC. This codes for CAWRTGARWRGYTF.

This chain joins TRBV27 and TRBJ1-1; possibly TRBD1 for D (6 bases). The CDR3 length is 15 residues. Germline V gene lookup returns CDR1 MNHEY and CDR2 SMNVEV (reference sequence). The ends were cut back, 3 bases at V and 4 bases at J, with 15 bases in the middle. The CDR3 loop is CASSFVWDMSTEAFF. The CDR3, as DNA: TGTGCCAGCAGTTTTGTATGGGACATGAGCACTGAAGCTTTCTTT.

This chain joins TRBV28 and TRBJ2-7, with 13 bases aligning to TRBD2. The V and J ends lost 6 bases and 7 bases, in that order; junction bases with no gene match: 9. This CDR3 is built from 15 residues. In germline, CDR1 is MDHEN, CDR2 SYDVKM. CDR3 nucleotide sequence: TGTGCCAGCAGACCGGGGACTAGCGGGGAGTGGGAGCAGTACTTC. Translating gives CASRPGTSGEWEQYF.

This chain joins TRBV3-1 (or the pseudogene TRBV3-2) and TRBJ2-3; 7 bases fit TRBD2. The CDR3 length is 14 residues. With 0 bases clipped from V and 9 bases from J, the junction kept 6 bases outside the gene matches. CDR1 is LGHDT, CDR2 YNNKEL, per germline (reference sequence). The CDR3 here is CASSQEGMGGTQYF. DNA of the CDR3: TGTGCCAGCAGCCAAGAGGGGATGGGGGGGACGCAGTATTTT.